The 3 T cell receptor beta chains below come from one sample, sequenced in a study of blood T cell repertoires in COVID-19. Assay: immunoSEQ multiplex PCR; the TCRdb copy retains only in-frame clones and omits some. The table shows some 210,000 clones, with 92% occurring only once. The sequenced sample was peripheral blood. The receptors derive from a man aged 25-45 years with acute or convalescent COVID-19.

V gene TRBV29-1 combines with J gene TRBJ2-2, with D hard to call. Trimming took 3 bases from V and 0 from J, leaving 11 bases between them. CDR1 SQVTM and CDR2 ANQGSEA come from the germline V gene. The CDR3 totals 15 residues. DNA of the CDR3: TGCAGCGTTGAGAGGTCCATTACGAACACCGGGGAGCTGTTTTTT. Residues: CSVERSITNTGELFF.

Here the CDR3 reads CASSDPGETQYF. CDR3 in DNA: TGTGCCAGCAGTGACCCCGGAGAGACCCAGTACTTC. The chain couples TRBV25-1 to TRBJ2-5, with D uncertain. The CDR3 runs to 12 residues. Germline CDR1 and CDR2: MGHDK and SYGVNS. V shed 3 bases and J shed 4 bases, with 6 bases lying between them.

Here the CDR3 DNA reads TGTGCCAGCAGTGAAGCCTTGGCGGAGAATTCACCCCTCCACTTT. Residues: CASSEALAENSPLHF. This chain links TRBV6-1 with TRBJ1-6, with no clear D. The V gene's germline CDR1 is MNHNS and CDR2 SASEGT. V was shortened by 0 bases and J by 7 bases, with 10 bases between the two germline ends. This CDR3 contains 15 residues.